This T cell receptor (beta chain) was observed in a study of cytomegalovirus exposure and HLA in healthy donors (dated by TCRdb to about 2017). For the study in its entirety: A later analysis indicated that the 130 or so validation repertoires were generated on the platform also employed for the 700 or so repertoires of the first cohort. The study aimed to test whether cataloging public T cell receptors could reveal signatures of past pathogen exposure. Along with the approximately 650-subject first cohort, a separate validation cohort of about 110 different subjects was used. High-throughput TCR immunosequencing, statistical association of individual TCRs with disease status, and machine learning were combined to predict cytomegalovirus infection status.

As concerns this clone: It lacks a known antigen. The input lacks base qualities; no much larger clone sits a single base away.

The donors were included in the validation cohort of 130 or so subjects, a group kept apart from the approximately 650-subject first cohort. Paper-wide results and their limitations: Most TCR sequences were observed very rarely across donors, whereas some public TCRs were present in many individuals. It was suggested by the authors that the approach could potentially be generalized to other disease states and immunological phenotypes. The classifier was reported to diagnose cytomegalovirus status with high specificity and sensitivity in both the original and validation cohorts. Of the cluster scores, approximately 94% were above 0 in a later analysis, which found that TCRs clustered in the first cohort also tended to co-occur in the approximately 110 validation repertoires. A few of the identified cytomegalovirus-associated TCR beta chains were confirmed in vitro to be specific for cytomegalovirus antigens. The validation cohort had no HLA typing available for a later analysis, so co-occurrence within that cohort was assessed over all 120 or so repertoires. A total of 150 to 200 TCR beta chains were listed by the study as associated with cytomegalovirus.

The method was the immunoSEQ multiplex PCR assay. As for how the authors treated the data: To diagnose cytomegalovirus status from the catalog of TCR beta chain sequences, a statistical classification framework was built. TCRdb provides this immuneACCESS table in a form limited to in-frame rearrangements. Some clones are lacking; in checked studies, under half of them reflect an unresolved V gene, and why the rest are absent is not known. V and J calls and clone size come straight from that table; D and trimming were deduced from the DNA. The sample contains 68,000 or so clones, over 80% of them found a single time. The top ten clones comprise 3.1% of the sample. From the cysteine through the phenylalanine, the CDR3 covers 15 amino acids. The kept DNA is CDR3 alone, 45 bases in frame from the first base. CDR1 and CDR2, per the germline V gene, are SGHTA and FQGNSA. V is pruned by 7 bases and J by 9 bases, leaving 14 bases of the junction without a gene match.

The sample taken for sequencing was PBMCs. The TCR originated in a young man in good health and CMV-seronegative. The chain is made from TRBV7-2 and TRBJ2-1; TRBD2 matches 8 bases in the middle. For the CDR3, the sequence is CASTKIAGPSPEQFF. The DNA is TGTGCCAGCACCAAAATAGCGGGACCTTCCCCTGAGCAGTTCTTC.